Listed here are 31 T cell receptor beta chains from one sample, sequenced in a study of T cell responses to AZD1222 COVID-19 vaccine. The data were produced by immunoSEQ multiplex PCR, yet TCRdb's version contains in-frame clones alone and is incomplete. The sample has more than 110,000 clones, 92% seen once; the top ten hold around 3.2%. Sequences were derived from peripheral blood, sampled on day 0 of AZD1222 vaccination. These receptors all come from an adult in good health.

As DNA, the CDR3 is TGTGCCAGTAGTATCCGAGGCGCTCCTAACTATGGCTACACCTTC. It is translated as CASSIRGAPNYGYTF. The gene calls are TRBV19 and TRBJ1-2; no firm D call. Trimming pared 3 bases from V and 0 bases from J, leaving 11 bases between. CDR3 size: 15 residues. Germline CDR1 reads LNHDA; CDR2 reads SQIVND (reference sequence).

The chain joins TRBV18 to TRBJ2-7; D might be TRBD2 (7 bases). CDR1 is KGHSH, CDR2 LQKENI, per germline. Trimming removed 6 bases at V and 5 bases at J, with 14 bases between. The CDR3 consists of 13 residues. The CDR3 loop reads CASSEGGVHEQYF. DNA of the CDR3: TGTGCCAGCTCGGAGGGGGGGGTCCACGAGCAGTACTTC.

This chain uses TRBV15 with TRBJ1-1, with D possibly TRBD1 on 6 matching bases. The CDR3 is made up of 13 amino acids. CDR1 and CDR2 from the germline V gene are LNHNV and YYDKDF (reference sequence). Trimming removed 0 bases at V and 8 bases at J, with 10 bases between. The CDR3 nucleotides are TGTGCCACCAGCAGAGATAGACAGGACGAAGCTTTCTTT. Amino acid sequence: CATSRDRQDEAFF.

V gene TRBV5-4 combines with J gene TRBJ1-4; the D gene is possibly TRBD1 (5 bases). Germline V gives CDR1 SGHNT, CDR2 YYREEE (reference sequence). V shed 7 bases and J shed 6 bases, with 19 bases lying between them. The CDR3 sequence is 15 residues long. The CDR3 DNA sequence: TGTGCCAGCGGACCTTTCGGGGGGGGATATGAAAAACTGTTTTTT. This gives the protein CASGPFGGGYEKLFF.

The V call is TRBV10-3, the J call TRBJ2-7, with a tentative D call TRBD2 (5 bases). V was trimmed by 3 bases and J by 3 bases, leaving 9 bases between them. This CDR3 comprises 13 residues. Germline CDR1 is ENHRY and CDR2 is SYGVKD. The DNA for the CDR3 is TGTGCCATCAGTGATAGCGTGGGCTACGAGCAGTACTTC. Its translation: CAISDSVGYEQYF.

In this sample, this clone turned up once. The chain recombines TRBV18 with TRBJ1-2, with a weak D call TRBD1 (6 bases). Germline CDR1 KGHSH, CDR2 LQKENI. Trimming stripped 5 bases from V and 2 bases from J, with 12 bases between. This CDR3 spans 14 amino acids. CDR3 protein: CASSDNTGNYGYTF. The CDR3 DNA follows: TGTGCCAGCTCAGACAATACAGGGAACTATGGCTACACCTTC.

The chain has TRBV19 and TRBJ2-7; 7 positions match TRBD1. This CDR3 contains 14 residues. Germline values: CDR1 LNHDA, CDR2 SQIVND (reference sequence). The V segment lost 6 bases and the J segment 1 base; nucleotides outside the gene matches: 6. The CDR3 DNA reads as TGTGCCAGTAGCTTACAGGGGCCGTCCTACGAGCAGTACTTC. Protein product: CASSLQGPSYEQYF.

The V gene is TRBV5-4, the J gene TRBJ1-6, with 8 positions matching TRBD1. The CDR3 is 18 residues long. Looked up from germline, CDR1 is SGHNT and CDR2 is YYREEE (reference sequence). V lost 4 bases, J lost 5 bases, and 14 bases stayed unmatched. The CDR3 is CASSQGQGRVRDNSPLHF. The CDR3 DNA reads as TGTGCCAGCAGCCAAGGACAGGGTCGGGTTCGGGATAATTCACCCCTCCACTTT.

The rearrangement links TRBV29-1 to TRBJ2-7; 12 bases fit TRBD2. The CDR3 is 15 residues long. Germline assignment: CDR1 SQVTM and CDR2 ANQGSEA. V dropped 4 bases and J dropped 6; count of bases not matched to a gene: 10. CDR3 DNA sequence: TGCAGCGTTGCCCCGACTAGCGGGAGTACGGGCGAGCAGTACTTC. It translates to CSVAPTSGSTGEQYF.

This rearrangement joins TRBV6-2 or TRBV6-3 to TRBJ2-7, with D tentatively TRBD1 (5 bases). V lost 2 bases and J lost 5, with 13 bases in between. Germline CDR1 and CDR2: MNHEY and SVGEGT. The CDR3 has 14 amino acids. CDR3 sequence reads: CASSYGAGLDEQYF. CDR3 DNA sequence: TGTGCCAGCAGTTACGGCGCAGGGTTGGACGAGCAGTACTTC.

The chain combines TRBV3-1 (or the pseudogene TRBV3-2) with TRBJ1-2; TRBD1 agrees at 8 bases. The CDR3 covers 15 residues. After removal of 0 bases from V and 8 bases from J, the junction contained 8 bases not matched to a gene. CDR1 and CDR2 (germline): LGHDT, YNNKEL (reference sequence). The CDR3 reads CASSQDYSDREGYTF. CDR3 coding DNA: TGTGCCAGCAGCCAAGATTACTCGGACAGGGAGGGCTACACCTTC.

The rearrangement joins TRBV4-3 to TRBJ2-2, with a tentative D call TRBD2 (6 bases). Germline V gives CDR1 LGHNA, CDR2 YSLEER. The length of the CDR3 is 17 residues. The germline V and J ends were trimmed by 0 bases and 5 bases, with 16 bases remaining between them. CDR3 region: CASSQEWAGRRTGELFF. CDR3 sequence (DNA): TGCGCCAGCAGCCAAGAGTGGGCGGGGCGCCGGACCGGGGAGCTGTTTTTT.

Only a few counts were recorded for this clone. The rearrangement links TRBV5-4 to TRBJ2-7, with D hard to call. This CDR3 contains 11 residues. CDR1 and CDR2 from the germline V gene are SGHNT and YYREEE (reference sequence). Trimming pared 2 bases from V and 5 bases from J, leaving 5 bases between. The CDR3 sequence: CASSFLNEQYF. The DNA of the CDR3 is TGTGCCAGCAGCTTTCTTAACGAGCAGTACTTC.

The chain joins TRBV24-1 to TRBJ2-6; D unclear. CDR1 and CDR2 from the germline V gene are KGHDR and SFDVKD. This CDR3 has 16 residues. Trimming pared 9 bases from V and 1 base from J, leaving 15 bases between. CDR3 in amino acids: CATVDETYSGANVLTF. The DNA of the CDR3 is TGTGCCACCGTTGACGAAACTTATTCTGGGGCCAACGTCCTGACTTTC.

The chain employs TRBV27 and TRBJ2-5; TRBD2 agrees at 14 bases. The junction had 7 bases not matched to a gene; V was cut back by 5 bases and J by 5 bases. Germline CDR1 MNHEY, CDR2 SMNVEV (reference sequence). This CDR3 region has 16 residues. CDR3 sequence (DNA): TGTGCCAGCAGTCCCCGGGGACTAGCGGGAGTGGAGACCCAGTACTTC. Its translation is CASSPRGLAGVETQYF.

The chain joins TRBV5-6 to TRBJ2-7; maybe TRBD2 (5 bases). Germline V gene lookup returns CDR1 SGHDT and CDR2 YYEEEE. The CDR3 loop spans 13 amino acids. Trimming shortened V by 0 bases and J by 5 bases, and 9 bases separated the two germline ends. The CDR3 sequence: CASSLGVGDEQYF. DNA of the CDR3: TGTGCCAGCAGCTTGGGGGTGGGAGACGAGCAGTACTTC.

This chain connects TRBV11-3 to TRBJ2-2; maybe TRBD2 (6 bases). Trimming removed 6 bases at V and 5 bases at J, with 22 bases between. CDR3 length: 17 residues. Looked up from germline, CDR1 is SGHNT and CDR2 is YENEEA. CDR3 DNA sequence: TGTGCCAGCAGTCCCCCAACCTACGGGACTGAAACCGGGGAGCTGTTTTTT. This codes for CASSPPTYGTETGELFF. The full variable domain, with the rest looked up from reference TRBV11-3 and TRBJ2-2, is EAGVVQSPRYKIIEKKQPVAFWCNPISGHNTLYWYLQNLGQGPELLIRYENEEAVDDSQLPKDRFSAERLKGVDSTLKIQPAELGDSAVYLCASSPPTYGTETGELFFGEGSRLTVL.

In its sample, this clone was seen a few times. The rearrangement uses TRBV19 and TRBJ2-7; D gene unclear. The CDR3 loop spans 13 amino acids. The ends were cut back, 1 base at V and 2 bases at J, with 6 bases in the middle. Germline CDR1 reads LNHDA; CDR2 reads SQIVND (reference sequence). The CDR3 loop reads CASSIGLTYEQYF. CDR3 nucleotides: TGTGCCAGTAGTATAGGACTTACCTACGAGCAGTACTTC. The full variable domain, rest sourced from reference TRBV19 and TRBJ2-7, is DGGITQSPKYLFRKEGQNVTLSCEQNLNHDAMYWYRQDPGQGLRLIYYSQIVNDFQKGDIAEGYSVSREKKESFPLTVTSAQKNPTAFYLCASSIGLTYEQYFGPGTRLTVT.

This sequence joins TRBV5-1 and TRBJ1-4, with D unresolved. The CDR3 is 14 amino acids. Germline loops: CDR1 SGHRS, CDR2 YFSETQ. The germline V and J ends were trimmed by 0 bases and 5 bases, with 8 bases remaining between them. The CDR3 nucleotides read TGCGCCAGCAGCTTGGACCGATTAAATGAAAAACTGTTTTTT. Translating gives CASSLDRLNEKLFF.

The rearrangement uses TRBV12-5 and TRBJ2-7, with 9 bases fitting TRBD2. Trimming cost V 7 bases and J 1 base; bases outside gene matches: 5. The germline gives CDR1 LGHNT, CDR2 FRNRAP. This CDR3 has 14 amino acids. In DNA, the CDR3 is TGTGCTAGTGCCCCGGGACTAGCATCCTACGAGCAGTACTTC. Protein sequence: CASAPGLASYEQYF.

This chain connects TRBV15 to TRBJ2-3, with TRBD1 as a possible D gene (6 bases). The CDR3 has 16 amino acids. The germline V gene encodes CDR1 LNHNV and CDR2 YYDKDF (reference sequence). V was cut by 5 bases and J by 2 bases, with 17 bases left in between. The CDR3 sequence is CATSPERDIYTDTQYF. The CDR3 region has the DNA TGTGCCACCAGCCCAGAAAGGGACATATACACAGATACGCAGTATTTT.

The chain links TRBV25-1 to TRBJ1-4; maybe TRBD1 (6 bases). The CDR3 sequence is 14 residues long. Trimming cost V 7 bases and J 1 base, with 10 bases left between them. In germline, CDR1 is MGHDK, CDR2 SYGVNS. This CDR3 reads CASTETGTNEKLFF. The CDR3 DNA follows: TGTGCCAGCACCGAGACAGGAACTAATGAAAAACTGTTTTTT. The whole variable domain, filled in from reference TRBV25-1 and TRBJ1-4, reads EADIYQTPRYLVIGTGKKITLECSQTMGHDKMYWYQQDPGMELHLIHYSYGVNSTEKGDLSSESTVSRIRTEHFPLTLESARPSHTSQYLCASTETGTNEKLFFGSGTQLSVL.

The chain is built from TRBV7-3 and TRBJ2-1, with TRBD2 matching 9 bases. This CDR3 has 14 residues. Germline V gene lookup returns CDR1 SGHTA and CDR2 FQGTGA. V lost 5 bases to trimming and J lost 9 bases; unmatched junction nucleotides: 8. CDR3 sequence reads: CASSQVAGEVEQFF. The CDR3, as DNA: TGTGCCAGCAGCCAAGTAGCGGGAGAGGTTGAGCAGTTCTTC.

The gene calls are TRBV2 and TRBJ1-6, with D hard to call. V was trimmed by 2 bases and J by 0 bases, leaving 8 bases between them. The CDR3 has 16 residues. Germline-derived CDR1 and CDR2 are SNHLY and FYNNEI. In DNA, the CDR3 is TGTGCCAGCAGTGAACTACACAGCTCCTATAATTCACCCCTCCACTTT. Translated, it gives CASSELHSSYNSPLHF.

The CDR3 loop is CASSLVGRPREAFF. CDR3 in DNA: TGCGCCAGCAGCTTGGTAGGCAGGCCCCGAGAAGCTTTCTTT. The gene calls are TRBV5-1 and TRBJ1-1; D uncertain. Germline loops: CDR1 SGHRS, CDR2 YFSETQ. Between the trimmed V and J ends, which lost 0 bases and 8 bases, there was a span of 14 bases. This CDR3 comprises 14 residues.

The chain carries TRBV19 and TRBJ2-1, with D perhaps assigned TRBD1 or TRBD2 (5 bases each). The CDR3 loop spans 14 amino acids. The germline V and J ends were trimmed by 4 bases and 6 bases, with 13 bases remaining between them. CDR1 and CDR2 (germline): LNHDA, SQIVND (reference sequence). The CDR3 sequence is CASSTGTDPNEQFF. CDR3 sequence (DNA): TGTGCCAGTAGTACCGGGACCGACCCCAATGAGCAGTTCTTC.

This clone was picked up a small number of times. The J gene is TRBJ2-1, the V gene TRBV28; D perhaps matches TRBD2 (5 bases). V dropped 8 bases and J dropped 7 bases, with 21 bases sitting between them. Germline V gene data show CDR1 as MDHEN and CDR2 as SYDVKM. The CDR3 length is 15 residues. Here the CDR3 DNA reads TGTGCCAGCGGATTGGATAGTACGGGAAGGAATGAGCAGTTCTTC. This gives the protein CASGLDSTGRNEQFF. Full variable domain (missing parts from reference TRBV28 and TRBJ2-1): DVKVTQSSRYLVKRTGEKVFLECVQDMDHENMFWYRQDPGLGLRLIYFSYDVKMKEKGDIPEGYSVSREKKERFSLILESASTNQTSMYLCASGLDSTGRNEQFFGPGTRLTVL.

The rearrangement uses TRBV6-5 and TRBJ1-5, with D tentatively TRBD1 (5 bases). The V end was cut by 6 bases, the J end by 0 bases, with 12 bases between. The CDR3 length is 15 residues. Per germline, CDR1 MNHEY and CDR2 SVGAGI. The CDR3 DNA is TGTGCCAGCAGCCGGGGGACTGGTAGCAATCAGCCCCAGCATTTT. Encoded protein: CASSRGTGSNQPQHF.

This clone has a single count. V is TRBV30 and J is TRBJ1-4; 8 nucleotides match TRBD1. The CDR3 is 14 amino acids. V was pared by 5 bases and J by 5 bases, with 7 bases of the junction left unmatched. Germline V gene data show CDR1 as GTSNPN and CDR2 as SVGIG (reference sequence). The CDR3 is CAWGKGQENEKLFF. The CDR3 coding sequence is TGTGCCTGGGGAAAGGGACAGGAGAATGAAAAACTGTTTTTT.

The rearrangement links TRBV24-1 to TRBJ2-5, with TRBD1 matching 9 bases. Germline V gene data show CDR1 as KGHDR and CDR2 as SFDVKD. The V segment lost 10 bases and the J segment 4 bases; nucleotides outside the gene matches: 9. This CDR3 comprises 14 residues. DNA of the CDR3: TGTGCCACTGGGACAGGGAGTACTGGAGAGACCCAGTACTTC. This gives the protein CATGTGSTGETQYF.

This clone appeared a single time. This chain uses TRBV28 with TRBJ1-4; D ambiguous. Between the trimmed V and J ends, which lost 2 bases and 3 bases, there was a span of 7 bases. This CDR3 comprises 14 residues. Germline V lookup: CDR1 MDHEN, CDR2 SYDVKM. CDR3 nucleotides: TGTGCCAGCAGTTTAACGGGTTCTAATGAAAAACTGTTTTTT. It translates to CASSLTGSNEKLFF.